These T cell receptor beta chains were read from a single sample in a study of blood T cell repertoires in COVID-19. TCRdb's table, derived via immunoSEQ multiplex PCR, lists solely in-frame clones and lacks some. The table includes roughly 70,000 clones, 80% detected once. Sequencing was done on a sample of peripheral blood. The receptor source for this set is a man aged 65-85 years who had recovered from COVID-19. Both conserved end residues are part of each CDR3. The D gene is left open where the match is weak. Only part of the rows carry a size: once, few, many, or a class if the clone is expanded.

TRBJ1-1	TRBD1	TRBV18	.	TGTGCCAGCTCACCGCCGGGACAGCAGAACACTGAAGCTTTCTTT	CASSPPGQQNTEAFF
TRBJ2-7	.	TRBV12-3/TRBV12-4	.	TGTGCCAGCAGTTCTTCCAACAGGGTCGAGCAGTACTTC	CASSSSNRVEQYF
TRBJ1-1	.	TRBV7-9	once	TGTGCCAGCAGCCCCCCGTTTAACACTGAAGCTTTCTTT	CASSPPFNTEAFF
TRBJ2-1	.	TRBV3-1/TRBV3-2	.	TGTGCCAGCAGCCAAGAACCTCTGGCTGAGCAGTTCTTC	CASSQEPLAEQFF
TRBJ1-5	TRBD1	TRBV19	few	TGTGCCAGTAGCAATCCGGGACAGCCATCCTTAATCAATCAGCCCCAGCATTTT	CASSNPGQPSLINQPQHF
TRBJ1-6	.	TRBV6-5	.	TGTGCCAGCAACCCCAGGGGAAGGAATTCACCCCTCCACTTT	CASNPRGRNSPLHF
TRBJ1-4	.	TRBV3-1/TRBV3-2	.	TGTGCCAGCAGCCAAGAACTCGGGGGGGGCCGGGAAAAACTGTTTTTT	CASSQELGGGREKLFF
TRBJ2-7	.	TRBV28	.	TGTGCCAGCAGTTCGCGGTGGGAGCAGTACTTC	CASSSRWEQYF
TRBJ2-2	TRBD1	TRBV4-3	.	TGCGCCAGCAGCCAAGAAATTAGAGGGACAGGGATTTTCGGGGAGCTGTTTTTT	CASSQEIRGTGIFGELFF
TRBJ2-7	.	TRBV9	few	TGTGCCAGCAGCGTAGACGGGAGTGGGCTATACGAGCAGTACTTC	CASSVDGSGLYEQYF
TRBJ2-7	TRBD1	TRBV7-8	.	TGTGCCAGCAGTCAGCCGGGACAGGGGACCTACGAGCAGTACTTC	CASSQPGQGTYEQYF
TRBJ2-5	TRBD2	TRBV3-1/TRBV3-2	once	TGTGCCAGCAGCCAGGAGCTAGCGGGGGGCGGGGAGACCCAGTACTTC	CASSQELAGGGETQYF
TRBJ1-4	.	TRBV5-1	.	TGCGCCAGCAGGGCATTTGGTATTAATGAAAAACTGTTTTTT	CASRAFGINEKLFF
TRBJ2-5	.	TRBV5-1	few	TGCGCCAGCATCACCGGGACATACAGGGCCGCCCAAGAGACCCAGTACTTC	CASITGTYRAAQETQYF
TRBJ2-1	TRBD2	TRBV5-6	few	TGTGCCAGCAGCTTACTAGCGGAAGTCCATGAGCAGTTCTTC	CASSLLAEVHEQFF
TRBJ2-2	.	TRBV24-1	many	TGTGCCACCCTCGATGAGGCCGGGGAGCTGTTTTTT	CATLDEAGELFF
TRBJ1-4	.	TRBV7-9	.	TGTGCCAGCAGCACTCGAGCGGGGTCGGCAACTAATGAAAAACTGTTTTTT	CASSTRAGSATNEKLFF
TRBJ1-5	TRBD1	TRBV7-6	.	TGTGCCAGCAGCTTAGGACAGGGGTTCAATCAGCCCCAGCATTTT	CASSLGQGFNQPQHF
TRBJ2-2	.	TRBV6-2/TRBV6-3	.	TGTGCCAGCAGTTTCCCGAGGGTGGACACCGGGGAGCTGTTTTTT	CASSFPRVDTGELFF
TRBJ1-2	TRBD1	TRBV12-3/TRBV12-4	.	TGTGCCAGCAGTTTATGGACAGGGCATGGCTACACCTTC	CASSLWTGHGYTF
TRBJ2-7	.	TRBV6-1	.	TGTGCCAGCAGTGAAGACAGGGGAGGCTACGAGCAGTACTTC	CASSEDRGGYEQYF
TRBJ1-5	.	TRBV4-3	.	TGCGCCAGCAGCCAAGAATTAGGAGGCAATCAGCCCCAGCATTTT	CASSQELGGNQPQHF
TRBJ1-5	.	TRBV30	.	TGTGCCTGGAGTCCTCAGGGTGGGGCGCAGCCCCAGCATTTT	CAWSPQGGAQPQHF
TRBJ2-4	TRBD2	TRBV19	once	TGTGCCAGTAGACCCTCGGGGGGGAACATTCAGTACTTC	CASRPSGGNIQYF
TRBJ2-7	TRBD2	TRBV7-6	once	TGTGCCAGCAGCTTAGCGGCTAGCGGCTCCTACGAGCAGTACTTC	CASSLAASGSYEQYF
TRBJ2-1	.	TRBV6-5	.	TGTGCCAGCAGTTACTCGAGGGACTCTTACAATGAGCAGTTCTTC	CASSYSRDSYNEQFF
TRBJ2-1	.	TRBV5-1	.	TGCGCCAGCAGCTTGGGACTAGTCGAGGAGGGTGAGCAGTTCTTC	CASSLGLVEEGEQFF
TRBJ1-2	.	TRBV4-3	.	TGCGCCAGCAGCCAAGATAGGACTTCTAACTATGGCTACACCTTC	CASSQDRTSNYGYTF
TRBJ1-2	.	TRBV30	.	TGTGCCTGGAGTATGTCGAGGAATGGCTACACCTTC	CAWSMSRNGYTF
TRBJ2-2	TRBD2	TRBV11-2	.	TGTGCCAGCAGCCTCGGACTAGCGGGGGAACCCACCGGGGAGCTGTTTTTT	CASSLGLAGEPTGELFF
TRBJ2-7	.	TRBV7-9	many	TGTGCCAGCAGCACCCGACAGAGTTCCTACGAGCAGTACTTC	CASSTRQSSYEQYF
TRBJ2-1	TRBD1	TRBV3-1/TRBV3-2	.	TGTGCCAGCACCGAGAACCAAGGGGGGGACAGGGGGTTCGATGAGCAGTTCTTC	CASTENQGGDRGFDEQFF
TRBJ2-7	TRBD2	TRBV19	.	TGTGCCAGTAGTCTCCGGGGACTAGCGGGAGTCCGTGGCTCCTACGAGCAGTACTTC	CASSLRGLAGVRGSYEQYF
TRBJ1-5	.	TRBV4-1	.	TGCGCCAGCAGCCAGGATCTGACAGGCCCCAATCAGCCCCAGCATTTT	CASSQDLTGPNQPQHF
TRBJ1-6	TRBD1	TRBV30	.	TGTGCCTGGAGTGCCACAGGGGGCTCAGGGAATTCACCCCTCCACTTT	CAWSATGGSGNSPLHF
TRBJ2-5	.	TRBV4-1	.	TGCGCCAGCAGCCAAGTTGGCAGGATCGTAGAGACCCAGTACTTC	CASSQVGRIVETQYF
TRBJ2-7	TRBD1	TRBV6-5	.	TGTGCCAGCAGTTACGGACAGGGAGGCGAGCAGTACTTC	CASSYGQGGEQYF
TRBJ1-1	TRBD1	TRBV2	.	TGTGCCAGCAGGGCAGGGGGGACTGAAGCTTTCTTT	CASRAGGTEAFF
TRBJ1-6	TRBD1	TRBV5-5	.	TGTGCCAGCAGCCCGTCGGGACAGTATAATTCACCCCTCCACTTT	CASSPSGQYNSPLHF
TRBJ2-5	TRBD2	TRBV29-1	.	TGCAGCGTTGCAAGACTAGCGGAGAAACAAGAGACCCAGTACTTC	CSVARLAEKQETQYF
TRBJ1-1	.	TRBV7-9	.	TGTGCCAGCAGCCCTACTCTAGGGGGGGCTGAAGCTTTCTTT	CASSPTLGGAEAFF